Listed below are T cell receptor beta chains from one sample, sequenced in a study of CD4 T cells in relation to SARS-CoV-2 and coronaviruses. The data were produced by immunoSEQ multiplex PCR, yet TCRdb's version contains in-frame clones alone and is incomplete. The data contain 16,000 or so clones, 60% to 80% of them seen just once; the ten biggest clones take up about a tenth. For these receptors, no antigen is known. Material for sequencing was CD4+ T cells from PBMCs, cultured in vitro. The receptors stem from a human donor in good health. Both conserved end residues are part of each CDR3. D genes are given only for firm matches. A clone size is listed for some rows: how often the clone was seen (once, few, many), or a class if it is expanded.

V	length	D	size	J	DNA	CDR3
TRBV9	14	.	.	TRBJ1-2	TGTGCCAGCAGCGTAGGATCAGAAAACTATGGCTACACCTTC	CASSVGSENYGYTF
TRBV18	14	.	.	TRBJ2-2	TGTGCCAGCTCAACCCAGGGAGCGGGCGGGGAGCTGTTTTTT	CASSTQGAGGELFF
TRBV11-2	13	.	.	TRBJ1-2	TGTGCCAGCACCCTCCGAGCCCACTATGGCTACACCTTC	CASTLRAHYGYTF
TRBV7-9	15	TRBD1	.	TRBJ1-2	TGTGCCAGCAGTAAACCGGGACAGGGCCCCTATGGCTACACCTTC	CASSKPGQGPYGYTF
TRBV20-1	10	.	.	TRBJ1-2	TGCAGTGCAACGGCAGGTGGCTACACCTTC	CSATAGGYTF
TRBV2	12	.	once	TRBJ2-1	TGTGCCAGCAGTGAAAGTTACCGAGAGCAGTTCTTC	CASSESYREQFF
TRBV30	15	.	few	TRBJ1-2	TGTGCCTGGACTAACAACAGGGAGGGAAGGGGTGGCTACACCTTC	CAWTNNREGRGGYTF
TRBV7-7	15	TRBD1	.	TRBJ1-4	TGTGCCAGCAGCCACCTGCCCAGGGGGCTGGGAAAACTGTTTTTT	CASSHLPRGLGKLFF
TRBV23-1	10	.	.	TRBJ1-2	TGCGCCAGCAGAGCCTATGGCTACACCTTC	CASRAYGYTF
TRBV18	14	.	.	TRBJ2-7	TGTGCCAGCTCACCGGAGCAGACATCCTACGAGCAGTACTTC	CASSPEQTSYEQYF
TRBV3-1/TRBV3-2	14	.	few	TRBJ1-1	TGTGCCAGCAGCCCAAATTCGGGGTCCCCTGAAGCTTTCTTT	CASSPNSGSPEAFF
TRBV19	15	TRBD2	.	TRBJ2-1	TGTGCCAGTAGTCGGACTAGCGAGATCTACAATGAGCAGTTCTTC	CASSRTSEIYNEQFF
TRBV5-1	15	TRBD2	.	TRBJ2-1	TGCGCCAGCAGCTTGGCGACTAGCGGTAACAATGAGCAGTTCTTC	CASSLATSGNNEQFF
TRBV4-1	16	TRBD2	.	TRBJ2-1	TGCGCCAGCAGCCAAGATCGGGGACTAGACTCGGATGAGCAGTTCTTC	CASSQDRGLDSDEQFF
TRBV11-2	13	.	.	TRBJ2-2	TGTGCCAGCAGCTTAGAGGGGACCGGGGAGCTGTTTTTT	CASSLEGTGELFF
TRBV3-1/TRBV3-2	16	TRBD2	.	TRBJ2-3	TGTGCCAGCAGCCGAGGGACTAGCGGGATGACAGATACGCAGTATTTT	CASSRGTSGMTDTQYF
TRBV5-8	13	.	.	TRBJ1-5	TGTGCCAGCAGCTTGGCCCTCCGGGACGGCCAGCATTTT	CASSLALRDGQHF
TRBV30	12	.	.	TRBJ2-5	TGTGCCTGGAGTGTGACCGGGGAGACCCAGTACTTC	CAWSVTGETQYF
TRBV5-1	14	.	.	TRBJ2-2	TGCGCCAGCAGCTTGGAGTACGCCCCCGGGGAGCTGTTTTTT	CASSLEYAPGELFF
TRBV21-1	23	.	.	TRBJ1-3	TGTGCCAGCAGCAAAGTTCAGTGCGACAGGGGCCATATGCTCTATCAATCTGGAAACACCATATATTTT	CASSKVQCDRGHMLYQSGNTIYF
TRBV5-4	20	TRBD2	.	TRBJ2-1	TGTGCCAGCAGCTTGAATCTACTAGCGGGAGATTTTCGCTCCTACAATGAGCAGTTCTTC	CASSLNLLAGDFRSYNEQFF
TRBV12-3/TRBV12-4	13	.	.	TRBJ2-7	TGTGCCAGCAGTACCTGGGGAACCTACGAGCAGTACTTC	CASSTWGTYEQYF
TRBV2	12	.	.	TRBJ1-5	TGTGCCAGCAACGGACAGAATCAGCCCCAGCATTTT	CASNGQNQPQHF
TRBV29-1	18	.	.	TRBJ1-5	TGCAGCGTTGTAATCGCAGGGGCGCTAAGAGGGGGCAATCAGCCCCAGCATTTT	CSVVIAGALRGGNQPQHF
TRBV19	15	.	once	TRBJ1-4	TGTGCCAGTAGTATGTCTGAAAAGCCGTGGGAAAAACTGTTTTTT	CASSMSEKPWEKLFF
TRBV7-9	14	.	.	TRBJ2-5	TGTGCCAGCAGCTTAGCGCGGGGAATAGAGACCCAGTACTTC	CASSLARGIETQYF
TRBV7-9	15	TRBD1	.	TRBJ1-1	TGTGCCAGCAGCCAAATTAAGGGGGCTCTTCGTGAAGCTTTCTTT	CASSQIKGALREAFF
TRBV11-2	16	.	.	TRBJ2-7	TGTGCCAGCAGCGTAGGTGAGATCAGGAGCTCCTACGAGCAGTACTTC	CASSVGEIRSSYEQYF
TRBV3-1/TRBV3-2	13	TRBD1	.	TRBJ1-2	TGTGCCAGCAGCACAGGAGACAGGGCCGGCTACACCTTC	CASSTGDRAGYTF
TRBV11-2	14	.	.	TRBJ2-7	TGTGCCAGCAGCTTATTTACGGTGACCTACGAGCAGTACTTC	CASSLFTVTYEQYF
TRBV19	15	.	.	TRBJ1-1	TGTGCCAGTACGGGGGGGCGTGAGCCGAACACTGAAGCTTTCTTT	CASTGGREPNTEAFF
TRBV11-2	15	.	.	TRBJ1-6	TGTGCCAGCAGCCGCGGCCAGGGTCAGAATTCACCCCTCCACTTT	CASSRGQGQNSPLHF
TRBV12-3/TRBV12-4	13	.	.	TRBJ2-7	TGTGCCAGCAGTTTTGGGGGGCCCTACGAGCAGTACTTC	CASSFGGPYEQYF
TRBV7-8	13	.	.	TRBJ1-6	TGTGCCAGCAGCCCGGGACCCAATTCACCCCTCCACTTT	CASSPGPNSPLHF
TRBV3-1/TRBV3-2	13	.	few	TRBJ1-2	TGTGCCAGCAGCCTTGGGGGGGGAAAGAGCTACACCTTC	CASSLGGGKSYTF
TRBV3-1/TRBV3-2	15	.	once	TRBJ1-4	TGTGCCAGCAGCCAAAGATTCCACGGTGGTGAAAAACTGTTTTTT	CASSQRFHGGEKLFF
TRBV3-1/TRBV3-2	13	TRBD1	.	TRBJ2-1	TGTGCCAGCAGCCAAGGGACAGGGAATGAGCAGTTCTTC	CASSQGTGNEQFF
TRBV24-1	13	.	.	TRBJ1-1	TGTGCCACCAGTGATCCCGGGAACACTGAAGCTTTCTTT	CATSDPGNTEAFF
TRBV4-1	19	.	.	TRBJ1-6	TGCGCCAGCAGCCAAGATCTTGGGGGCGGATTGTCTTGGAATTCACCCCTCCACTTT	CASSQDLGGGLSWNSPLHF
TRBV19	16	.	.	TRBJ1-4	TGTGCCAGTAGTACCCTCGGTATGTGGGATAATGAAAAACTGTTTTTT	CASSTLGMWDNEKLFF
TRBV7-3	14	.	.	TRBJ2-3	TGTGCCAGCAGCTTGTCTAGCACCACAGATACGCAGTATTTT	CASSLSSTTDTQYF
TRBV6-1	15	.	few	TRBJ2-1	TGTGCCAGCAGTGAATTTGGGCAGAACTACAATGAGCAGTTCTTC	CASSEFGQNYNEQFF
TRBV19	15	TRBD2	.	TRBJ2-3	TGTGCCAGCCGTAGCGGGAGGGCCAGTGTAGATACGCAGTATTTT	CASRSGRASVDTQYF
TRBV27	13	.	large	TRBJ1-4	TGTGCCAGCAGTCGCAGGGAGGATGAAAAACTGTTTTTT	CASSRREDEKLFF
TRBV29-1	16	.	.	TRBJ2-3	TGCAGCGTTACGGCCCCGACAGGAACTAGCACAGATACGCAGTATTTT	CSVTAPTGTSTDTQYF
TRBV5-1	14	TRBD1	.	TRBJ1-4	TGCGCCAGCAGCCCGGGACAGGGAGGGGAAAAACTGTTTTTT	CASSPGQGGEKLFF
TRBV5-4	14	TRBD2	few	TRBJ2-7	TGTGCCAGCAGCTTTTCCCCTAGCGGGGTCGAGCAGTACTTC	CASSFSPSGVEQYF
TRBV4-1	15	.	.	TRBJ1-2	TGCGCCAGCAGCCAAGACATTTACGGGGGAAATGGCTACACCTTC	CASSQDIYGGNGYTF
TRBV6-6	15	.	once	TRBJ1-5	TGTGCCAGCAGCAGAACCAGGGATAGCAATCAGCCCCAGCATTTT	CASSRTRDSNQPQHF
TRBV27	15	TRBD1	.	TRBJ2-4	TGTGCCAGCAGTTGGAAACCGGGACAGCTAAACATTCAGTACTTC	CASSWKPGQLNIQYF
TRBV12-3/TRBV12-4	13	TRBD2	few	TRBJ2-7	TGTGCCACTTCAACTAGCGGCTCCTACGAGCAGTACTTC	CATSTSGSYEQYF
TRBV5-1	16	TRBD1	few	TRBJ2-5	TGCGCCAGCAGCTTGGGTGTCGGACAGGGGCAAGAGACCCAGTACTTC	CASSLGVGQGQETQYF
TRBV27	15	TRBD2	.	TRBJ2-1	TGTGCCAGCAGTCACGGGACTAGCGGGTTTAATGAGCAGTTCTTC	CASSHGTSGFNEQFF
TRBV30	15	TRBD1	.	TRBJ1-5	TGTGCCTGGAGTACGACAGGGGGCAACAATCAGCCCCAGCATTTT	CAWSTTGGNNQPQHF
TRBV12-2	19	.	.	TRBJ2-6	TGTGCAAGTCGCTTAGTGTTCAGGACAGGCTACTCTGGGGCCAACGTCCTGACTTTC	CASRLVFRTGYSGANVLTF
TRBV9	14	.	few	TRBJ2-7	TGTGCCAGCAGCGTAGGCCCCAGGGCCTACGAGCAGTACTTC	CASSVGPRAYEQYF
TRBV2	14	.	.	TRBJ2-7	TGTGCCAGCGGGGTCGGGTCGACACGTGGCGAGCAGTACTTC	CASGVGSTRGEQYF